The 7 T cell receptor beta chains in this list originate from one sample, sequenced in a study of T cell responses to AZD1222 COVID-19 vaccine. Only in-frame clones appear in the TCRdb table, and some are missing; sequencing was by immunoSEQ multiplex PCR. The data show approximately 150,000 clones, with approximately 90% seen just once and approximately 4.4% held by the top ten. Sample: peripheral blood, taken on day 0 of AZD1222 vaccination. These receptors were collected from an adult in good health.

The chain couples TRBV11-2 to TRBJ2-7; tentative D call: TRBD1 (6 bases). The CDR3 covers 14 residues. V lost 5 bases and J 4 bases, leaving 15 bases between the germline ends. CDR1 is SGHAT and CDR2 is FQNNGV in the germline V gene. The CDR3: CASSEGHFIYEQYF. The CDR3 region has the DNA TGTGCCAGCAGCGAGGGACATTTTATTTACGAGCAGTACTTC.

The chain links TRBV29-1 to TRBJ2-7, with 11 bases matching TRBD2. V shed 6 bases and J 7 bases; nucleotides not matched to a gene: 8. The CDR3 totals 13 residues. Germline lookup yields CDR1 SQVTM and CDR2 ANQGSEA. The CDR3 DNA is TGCAGCGTAATAGCGGGAGGGTTAGCGGAGCAGTACTTC. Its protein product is CSVIAGGLAEQYF.

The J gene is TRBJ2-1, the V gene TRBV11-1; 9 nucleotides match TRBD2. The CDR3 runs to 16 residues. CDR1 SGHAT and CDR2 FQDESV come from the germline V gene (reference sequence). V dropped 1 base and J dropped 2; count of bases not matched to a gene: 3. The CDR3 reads CASSLGASGTYNEQFF. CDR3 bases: TGTGCCAGCAGCTTAGGAGCTAGCGGGACCTACAATGAGCAGTTCTTC.

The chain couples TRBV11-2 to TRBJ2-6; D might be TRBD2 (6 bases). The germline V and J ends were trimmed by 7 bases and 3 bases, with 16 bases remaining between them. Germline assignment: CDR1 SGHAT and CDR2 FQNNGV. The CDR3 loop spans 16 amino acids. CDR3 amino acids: CASTAPGGFGANVLTF. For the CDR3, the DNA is TGTGCCAGCACCGCGCCTGGGGGGTTTGGGGCCAACGTCCTGACTTTC.

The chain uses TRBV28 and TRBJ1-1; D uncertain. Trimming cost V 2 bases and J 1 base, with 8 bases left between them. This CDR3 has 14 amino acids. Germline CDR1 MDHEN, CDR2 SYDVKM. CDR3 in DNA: TGTGCCAGCAGTTTAGTGGTGGGGAACACTGAAGCTTTCTTT. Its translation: CASSLVVGNTEAFF.

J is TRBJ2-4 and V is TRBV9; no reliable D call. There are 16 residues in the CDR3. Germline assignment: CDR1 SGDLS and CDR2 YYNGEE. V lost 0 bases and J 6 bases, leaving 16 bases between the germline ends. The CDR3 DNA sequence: TGTGCCAGCAGCGTAGCGATAGGCCAACTTGGAAACATTCAGTACTTC. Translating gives CASSVAIGQLGNIQYF.

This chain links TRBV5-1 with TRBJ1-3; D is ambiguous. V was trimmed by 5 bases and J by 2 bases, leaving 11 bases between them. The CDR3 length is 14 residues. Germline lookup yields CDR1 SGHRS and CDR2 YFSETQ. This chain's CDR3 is CASSGGSPGNTIYF. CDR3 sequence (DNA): TGCGCCAGCAGTGGAGGGAGCCCTGGAAACACCATATATTTT.